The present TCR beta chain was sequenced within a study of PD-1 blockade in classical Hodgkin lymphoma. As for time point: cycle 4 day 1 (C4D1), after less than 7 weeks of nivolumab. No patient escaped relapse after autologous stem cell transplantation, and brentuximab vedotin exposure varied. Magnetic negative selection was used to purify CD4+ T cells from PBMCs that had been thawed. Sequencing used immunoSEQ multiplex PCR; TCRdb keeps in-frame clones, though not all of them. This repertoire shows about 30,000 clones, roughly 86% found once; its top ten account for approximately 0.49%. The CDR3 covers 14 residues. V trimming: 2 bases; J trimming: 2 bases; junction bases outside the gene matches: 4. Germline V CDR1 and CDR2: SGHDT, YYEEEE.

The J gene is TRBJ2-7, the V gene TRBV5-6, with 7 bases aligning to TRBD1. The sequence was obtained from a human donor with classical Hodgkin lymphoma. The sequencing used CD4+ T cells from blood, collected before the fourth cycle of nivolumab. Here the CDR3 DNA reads TGTGCCAGCAGCTTATATGACAGGGCCTACGAGCAGTACTTC. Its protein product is CASSLYDRAYEQYF.